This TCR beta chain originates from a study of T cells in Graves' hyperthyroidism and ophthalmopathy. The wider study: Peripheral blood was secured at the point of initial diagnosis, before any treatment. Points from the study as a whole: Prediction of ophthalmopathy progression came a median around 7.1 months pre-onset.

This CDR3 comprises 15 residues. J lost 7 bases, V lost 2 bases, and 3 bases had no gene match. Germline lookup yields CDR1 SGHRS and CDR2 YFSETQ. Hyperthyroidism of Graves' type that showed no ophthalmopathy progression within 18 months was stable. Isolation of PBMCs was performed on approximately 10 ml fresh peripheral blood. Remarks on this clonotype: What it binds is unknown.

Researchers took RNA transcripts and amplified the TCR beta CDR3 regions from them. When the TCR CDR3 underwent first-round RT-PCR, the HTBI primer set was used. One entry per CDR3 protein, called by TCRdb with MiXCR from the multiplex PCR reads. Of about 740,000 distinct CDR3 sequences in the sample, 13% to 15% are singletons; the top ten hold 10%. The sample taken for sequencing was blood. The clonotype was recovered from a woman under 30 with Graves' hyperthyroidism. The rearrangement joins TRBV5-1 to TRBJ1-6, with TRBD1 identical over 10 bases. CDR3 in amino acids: CASSFGDRGNSPLHF. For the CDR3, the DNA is TGCGCCAGCAGCTTTGGGGACAGGGGAAATTCACCCCTCCACTTT.